This TCR beta chain was sequenced for a study of graft-versus-host responses after intestinal transplantation (dated by TCRdb to the early 2020s). Broadly, across the study: The transplants that recipients got were multivisceral, liver-intestinal, or isolated intestinal. Every recipient was given anti-thymocyte globulin induction, then maintenance tacrolimus and steroids for about three years. After intestinal transplantation, graft-versus-host and host-versus-graft alloreactive T cell clones in the graft, circulation and bone marrow were tracked using bulk TCR-beta CDR3 sequencing. Alloreactive clones were identified by sequencing pre-transplant mixed lymphocyte reaction products and comparing these products with unstimulated pre-transplant donor and recipient T cells. Of the 20 to 25 intestinal transplant recipients enrolled in the cohort, one of whom was a retransplant, a few patients without pretransplant specimens were excluded. A peak of at least 4% donor T cells among recipient peripheral blood mononuclear cells was the definition used for donor T cell macrochimerism. Instead of going to the commercial service, samples from a few later patients were sequenced in-house on an Illumina MiSeq and processed with MiXCR. On the study overall, not on this receptor specifically: The conclusions were limited by the relatively low number and heterogeneity of the intestinal transplant patients. High GvH to HvG T cell clonal ratios were observed in the allografts of patients with donor T cell macrochimerism. GvH clones were detected in recipient bone marrow, and some appeared earlier in ileal mucosa or blood, consistent with an intestinal mucosal origin. Peak levels of circulating GvH clones were associated with declines in HvG clones early after transplant.

The library was produced with the immunoSEQ multiplex PCR assay. In most patients, genomic DNA was isolated using the Qiagen DNeasy Blood and Tissue Kit and sent frozen to Adaptive Biotechnologies for TCR sequencing. Adaptive Biotechnologies carried out high-throughput TCR-beta CDR3 sequencing of genomic DNA for most patients. The authors' pipeline ran thus. TCR sequencing data were retrieved from Adaptive's ImmunoSEQ software for around 20 patients, whereas a few other patients were processed with MiXCR and VDJtools. CD4 versus CD8 sorting errors were corrected by removing sequences found in both subsets at a frequency ratio below 5:1. Because the origin of CDR3 nucleotide sequences shared between donor and recipient could not be assigned, those sequences were removed. At least 2-fold expansion over unstimulated cells and a minimum CFSE-low frequency of 0.002% (template counts) or 0.001% (read counts) were required for clones to be classified as alloreactive. Clones detected in sequenced pre-transplant spleen, lymph node, or MLR CFSE-low populations of the donor or recipient were defined as mappable. Cumulative frequency of alloreactive clones was calculated as a percentage of all sequences weighted by copy number. Sourced from immuneACCESS, this table was stored by TCRdb with only in-frame sequences that have V and J called. A share of the clones is absent; for the studies checked, an unresolved V gene accounts for under half, and the remainder has no known explanation. From that table come the V and J calls and clone size; the DNA was used to work out D and trimming. In all, the sample holds 85,000 to 100,000 clones, and 85% to 95% of those were seen once. Clones ranked in the top ten supply over 0.055% of the sample.

A single count supports this clone. The antigen it recognizes is unknown. Base qualities are not provided; no much larger clone lies one nucleotide away. The sample's time point label, decoded: cells obtained before transplantation from donor or recipient. CD3+CD4+ and CD3+CD8+ populations were FACS-sorted from unstimulated pre-transplant donor and recipient cells taken from spleen or lymph nodes. The CDR3 starts with the cysteine, ends with the phenylalanine, and has 20 residues. The read is trimmed to its CDR3 DNA, 60 bases read in frame from base 1. Sequences MNHNS (CDR1) and SASEGT (CDR2) are obtained from the germline V gene. The germline V end is reduced by 2 bases and the J end by 4 bases; junction bases left unmatched: 14.

The starting material was unstimulated CD8+ T cells sorted from spleen or lymph node cells, obtained before transplant. The sequence was collected from a human donor who was the organ donor for an intestinal transplant. The sequence links TRBV6-1 to TRBJ2-3, with 14 bases matching TRBD2. The CDR3 region reads CASSERHAGTSGSLADTQYF. The DNA sequence reads TGTGCCAGCAGTGAACGTCATGCCGGGACTAGCGGGAGTTTAGCAGATACGCAGTATTTT.